This T cell receptor beta chain was sequenced in a study of blood T cell repertoires in COVID-19. Across the study: Researchers got acute and convalescent COVID-19 samples from the United States, Italy and Spain. T cells, B-cell-depleted T cells, or PBMCs supplied cDNA or gDNA.

The CDR3 loop spans 15 amino acids. The V gene lost 8 bases and the J gene lost 6 bases, with 23 bases spanning the gap. The germline V gene encodes CDR1 MNHEY and CDR2 SVGAGI. Original handling: Scientists estimated how many nucleated cells there were by amplifying reference gene primers. Method: immunoSEQ multiplex PCR; TCRdb's copy keeps in-frame clones and lacks some. V, J and clone size were drawn from that table, and D and trimming were deduced from the DNA. The sample yields over 60,000 clones, roughly 80% seen once. Followed over time, Seattle patients had been enrolled while infection was active.

J is TRBJ2-7 and V is TRBV6-5, with D possibly matching TRBD2 (7 bases). The sequence was obtained from a man aged 45-60 years with COVID-19, enrolled during active disease. The sequenced sample was peripheral blood. CDR3 loop: CASALGRGRHSEQYF. In nucleotides, the CDR3 is TGTGCCAGCGCCTTGGGGCGGGGGCGGCACTCCGAGCAGTACTTC.